The clone carrying this T cell receptor beta chain appeared many times. Antigen specificity is unknown. With V trimmed by 3 bases and J by 4 bases, 2 bases remained unmatched. The CDR3 spans 14 residues. The germline CDR1 and CDR2 sequences are SGDLS and YYNGEE. This specimen belongs to a study of human T cells and chemical hapten exposure. As for the study in general: Patients, largely female, had alopecia areata, totalis or universalis.

The study used a library that attached unique molecular identifiers to individual cDNA molecules. TCRdb used MiXCR to reprocess the RACE reads, holding one entry per CDR3 protein. This table holds roughly 120,000 distinct CDR3 sequences, approximately 15% found once. Time point of the sample: patch test 1, 2 weeks after DPC sensitization. Treatment noted: therapeutic diphenylcyclopropenone sensitization with weekly scalp DPC. Whole-study findings and limits: Alopecia affected the donors, so their immune response may differ from healthy people's.

This chain links TRBV9 with TRBJ1-4, with TRBD1 identical over 8 bases. The sequencing here drew on whole blood, taken in connection with sensitization to the hapten diphenylcyclopropenone (DPC). This clonotype originated in a man aged 18 to 29 with alopecia areata. Some clones in this sample may be carry-over from other donors' samples. Written as DNA, the CDR3 is TGTGCCAGCAGCGCGGACAGGGTTAATGAAAAACTGTTTTTT. Translation: CASSADRVNEKLFF.